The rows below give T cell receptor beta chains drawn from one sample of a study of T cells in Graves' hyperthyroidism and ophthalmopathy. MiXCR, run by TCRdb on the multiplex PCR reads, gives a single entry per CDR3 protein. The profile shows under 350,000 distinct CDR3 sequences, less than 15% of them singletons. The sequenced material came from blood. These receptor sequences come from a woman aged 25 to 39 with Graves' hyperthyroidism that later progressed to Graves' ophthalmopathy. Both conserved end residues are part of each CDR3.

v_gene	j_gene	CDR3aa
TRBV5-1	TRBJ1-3	CASIPDSGNTIYF
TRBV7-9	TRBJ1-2	CASSLEVDGRYTF
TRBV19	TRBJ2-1	CASSIDRVQSSYNEQFF
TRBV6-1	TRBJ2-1	CASSGRANNNEQFF
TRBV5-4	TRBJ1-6	CASSLILASVNSPLHF
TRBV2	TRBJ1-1	CASSEAGGGTEAFF
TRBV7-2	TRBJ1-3	CASSLASFGTASGNTIYF
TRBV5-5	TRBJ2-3	CASSWEGGGTDTQYF
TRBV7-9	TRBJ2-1	CASSPPAGLAGDEQFF
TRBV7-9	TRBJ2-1	CASSPLLAQSSYNEQFF
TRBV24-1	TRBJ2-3	CATSDTQTDTQYF
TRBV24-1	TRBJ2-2	CATSDRGVMVNTGELFF
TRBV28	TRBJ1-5	CASTLRSTDLGHQPQHF
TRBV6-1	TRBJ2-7	CASSPTWGGEAEQYF
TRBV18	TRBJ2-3	CASSLGPTKGDTQYF
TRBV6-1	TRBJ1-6	CASSHRDRGHNALHF
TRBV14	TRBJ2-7	CASSQEEEGESYEQYF
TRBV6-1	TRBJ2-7	CASSELGTAYEQYF
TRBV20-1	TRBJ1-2	CSAEGFYGYTF
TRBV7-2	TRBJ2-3	CATKNQRGGADTQYF
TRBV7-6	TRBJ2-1	CASSWGPSGSNEQFF
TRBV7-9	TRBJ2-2	CASSPGRTNTGELFF
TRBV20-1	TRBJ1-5	CSAREGSRNQPQHF
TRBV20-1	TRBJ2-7	CSASGIAGPQGEQYF
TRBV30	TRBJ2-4	CAWSLSYIQYF
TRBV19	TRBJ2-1	CASSIFSVDEQFF
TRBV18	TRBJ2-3	CASSPPLGAFTDTQYF
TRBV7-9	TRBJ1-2	CASSPHGGGYTF
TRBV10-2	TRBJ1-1	CASSEFTVHTEAFF
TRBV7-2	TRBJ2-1	CASSLFLAGGMNEQFF
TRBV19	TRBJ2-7	CASSSIEGPIYEQYF
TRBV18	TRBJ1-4	CASSPPAGYGNEKLFF
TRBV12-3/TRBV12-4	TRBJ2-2	CASMPGTGELFF
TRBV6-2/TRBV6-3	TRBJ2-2	CASSYRGPGELFF
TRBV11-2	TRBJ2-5	CASSRGLKTQYF
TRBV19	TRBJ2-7	CASSTDGFAPEQYF
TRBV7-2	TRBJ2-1	CASATSGRVYNEQFF
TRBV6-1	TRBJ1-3	CASSRGGDGGNTIYF
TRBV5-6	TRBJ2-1	CASTLGAAPSSYNEQFF
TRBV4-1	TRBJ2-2	CASSQEWGQVTGELFF
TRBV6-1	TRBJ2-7	CASSLSGSTYEQYF
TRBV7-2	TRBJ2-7	CASSLAGSYEQYF
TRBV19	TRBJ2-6	CASSIGTGAGANVLTF
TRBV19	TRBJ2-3	CASKAEADTQYF
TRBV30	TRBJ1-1	CAIPQGRTEAFF
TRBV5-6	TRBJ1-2	CASSFPGSYGYTF
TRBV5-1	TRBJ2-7	CASSLGLITYEQYF
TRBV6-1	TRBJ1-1	CASRFSPENTEAFF
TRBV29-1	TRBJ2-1	CSVEDGGRVHEQFF
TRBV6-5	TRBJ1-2	CASSYSEGSNYGYTF
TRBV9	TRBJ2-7	CASSVAMGESYEQYF
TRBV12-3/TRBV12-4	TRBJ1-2	CASSLRLWGYTF
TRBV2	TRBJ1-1	CARIRTGLGTEAFF
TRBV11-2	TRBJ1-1	CASSYQATENTEAFF
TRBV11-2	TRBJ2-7	CASSLSGTPTYEQYF
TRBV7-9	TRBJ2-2	CASSLGSGTNTGELFF
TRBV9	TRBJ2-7	CASSAEGNRGKDEQYF